These 20 T cell receptor beta chains came from one sample sequenced in a study of HIV-infected patients and healthy controls (TCRdb year 2014). Whole blood was used without fractionating the cells, so the repertoire represented all peripheral T cells without sorting. Library creation used 5' RACE. Instrument used: Illumina MiSeq. SuperScript III was used to reverse transcribe 500 ng RNA with primers targeting the alpha and beta constant regions. Alpha and beta chain libraries were generated separately via chain-specific third strand synthesis with multiplexing indices. Clones were called with MiXCR by TCRdb after fastp trimmed the public reads at Q25, and only in-frame beta chains were retained. All rows with the same CDR3 protein become a single entry with the most common DNA and genes. The sample table lists about 10,000 distinct CDR3 sequences, more than 9% of them with a count of one. In total, the top ten clones hold about a sixth of the sample.

Sequences were derived from blood, sampled before antiretroviral therapy. The receptors here all came from an adult with HIV infection.

This clonotype was counted many times. The chain has TRBV4-2 and TRBJ1-2, with D perhaps TRBD1 (6 bases). V was trimmed by 2 bases and J by 10 bases, leaving 11 bases between them. The CDR3 sequence is 12 residues long. Looked up from germline, CDR1 is LGHNA and CDR2 is YNFKEQ. CDR3 in amino acids: CASSQNRDFYTF. The CDR3 DNA follows: TGTGCCAGCAGCCAAAACAGGGATTTCTACACCTTC.

This clonotype was observed at least ten times. The chain couples TRBV27 to TRBJ2-1, with 8 bases aligning to TRBD2. Germline CDR1 and CDR2: MNHEY and SMNVEV (reference sequence). V lost 3 bases to trimming and J lost 7 bases; unmatched junction nucleotides: 8. The CDR3 totals 15 residues. The CDR3 bases are TGTGCCAGCAGTTTCGGGGGGGGAGGTCGGAATGAGCAGTTCTTC. Its translation: CASSFGGGGRNEQFF.

This clonotype has more than one count but fewer than ten. The chain combines TRBV19 with TRBJ2-1; 11 positions match TRBD2. CDR3 length equals 16 residues. Germline V lookup: CDR1 LNHDA, CDR2 SQIVND (reference sequence). J was trimmed by 4 bases and V by 6 bases; bases with no gene match: 8. The CDR3 DNA reads as TGTGCCAGTAGCCCACTAGCGGGAGTCGCTTACAATGAGCAGTTCTTC. The encoded protein is CASSPLAGVAYNEQFF.

Ten or more counts support this clonotype. The V and J genes are TRBV4-3 and TRBJ2-3, with 10 bases fitting TRBD2. This CDR3 region has 18 residues. Germline CDR1 is LGHNA and CDR2 is YSLEER. J gave up 4 bases and V 0 bases, and 10 bases lay outside the gene matches. CDR3 in DNA: TGCGCCAGCAGCCAAGATGTGTTCGGGACTAGCGTCGCAGATACGCAGTATTTT. Protein product: CASSQDVFGTSVADTQYF.

This clonotype was observed at least ten times. The chain employs TRBV9 and TRBJ2-3; TRBD2 aligns across 9 bases. The V gene end was trimmed by 0 bases and the J gene end by 5 bases; junction bases not matched to a gene: 7. This CDR3 has 16 residues. Germline V gene lookup returns CDR1 SGDLS and CDR2 YYNGEE. The CDR3 sequence is CASSVEKGLALDTQYF. As DNA, the CDR3 is TGTGCCAGCAGCGTAGAGAAGGGACTAGCTTTAGATACGCAGTATTTT. Looking up the rest from reference TRBV9 and TRBJ2-3 gives the full variable domain: DSGVTQTPKHLITATGQRVTLRCSPRSGDLSVYWYQQSLDQGLQFLIQYYNGEERAKGNILERFSAQQFPDLHSELNLSSLELGDSALYFCASSVEKGLALDTQYFGPGTRLTVL.

The chain employs TRBV7-9 and TRBJ1-5, with D perhaps matching TRBD1 (6 bases). Trimming shortened V by 1 base and J by 2 bases, and 9 bases separated the two germline ends. The CDR3 contains 15 residues. Germline values: CDR1 SEHNR, CDR2 FQNEAQ (reference sequence). The CDR3 DNA reads as TGTGCCAGCAGCTTAGACAGGGAGGGCAATCAGCCCCAGCATTTT. This encodes CASSLDREGNQPQHF. Drawing the rest from reference TRBV7-9 and TRBJ1-5, the complete variable domain is DTGVSQNPRHKITKRGQNVTFRCDPISEHNRLYWYRQTLGQGPEFLTYFQNEAQLEKSRLLSDRFSAERPKGSFSTLEIQRTEQGDSAMYLCASSLDREGNQPQHFGDGTRLSIL.

This clonotype was picked up many times. The J gene is TRBJ1-5, the V gene TRBV9; tentative D call: TRBD1 (5 bases). V lost 0 bases and J 2 bases, leaving 15 bases between the germline ends. The CDR3 is 17 residues long. Germline V CDR1 and CDR2: SGDLS, YYNGEE. CDR3 nucleotides: TGTGCCAGCAGCGTAGTATTATTCGGGGGGGGCAATCAGCCCCAGCATTTT. Its translation: CASSVVLFGGGNQPQHF.

This clonotype was seen repeatedly, ten times or more. The CDR3 DNA follows: TGTGCCACCAGCAGAGTATTGGCAGGAAGCTCCTACGAGCAGTACTTC. This codes for CATSRVLAGSSYEQYF. V gene TRBV15 combines with J gene TRBJ2-7; D remains ambiguous. The CDR3 has 16 residues. Germline V lookup: CDR1 LNHNV, CDR2 YYDKDF (reference sequence). Deletions cut 1 base from V and 0 bases from J, with 13 bases between.

V and J are TRBV12-3 or TRBV12-4 and TRBJ1-1; 7 positions agree with TRBD1. The CDR3 is 13 residues long. V was clipped by 1 base and J by 10 bases; unmatched bases: 6. CDR3 nucleotide sequence: TGTGCCAGCAGTTTAGGGGACAGCCGCGTAGCTTTCTTT. It yields the protein CASSLGDSRVAFF.

This clonotype is termed medium-sized. Relative to the germline gene, one junction end is altered; a read error may explain this. The gene calls are TRBV14 and TRBJ2-3; possibly TRBD1 for D (6 bases). Germline V gene data show CDR1 as SGHDN and CDR2 as FVKESK. The CDR3 loop spans 14 amino acids. The CDR3 bases are TGTGCCAGCAGACAACAGGGCGGAACAGATACGAAGTATTTT. This encodes CASRQQGGTDTKYF.

This clonotype is medium-sized by share. V is TRBV2 and J is TRBJ2-7; unclear D gene. V lost 3 bases and J 2 bases, leaving 5 bases between the germline ends. The germline V gene encodes CDR1 SNHLY and CDR2 FYNNEI. CDR3 length: 12 amino acids. CDR3 in DNA: TGTGCCAGCAGTGACTACCCCTACGAGCAGTACTTC. Protein product: CASSDYPYEQYF.

This clonotype was seen a few times. The chain joins TRBV2 to TRBJ2-3; 8 bases line up with TRBD2. The CDR3 extends over 14 amino acids. Germline V gives CDR1 SNHLY, CDR2 FYNNEI. J was trimmed by 3 bases and V by 5 bases; bases with no gene match: 4. The CDR3 protein is CASSFSGSTDTQYF. CDR3 DNA: TGTGCCAGCAGTTTCAGCGGGAGTACAGATACGCAGTATTTT.

The rearrangement uses TRBV10-3 and TRBJ2-1, with TRBD2 matching over 9 bases. The CDR3 contains 15 residues. The V gene end was trimmed by 7 bases and the J gene end by 6 bases; junction bases not matched to a gene: 10. Germline lookup yields CDR1 ENHRY and CDR2 SYGVKD. The CDR3 protein is CAINGGGGRANEQFF. The CDR3 region has the DNA TGTGCCATCAACGGCGGGGGCGGGAGGGCCAATGAGCAGTTCTTC.

The chain recombines TRBV5-1 with TRBJ1-3, with D unclear. Germline CDR1 is SGHRS and CDR2 is YFSETQ. Trimming shortened V by 3 bases and J by 0 bases, and 13 bases separated the two germline ends. This CDR3 contains 16 residues. CDR3 DNA sequence: TGCGCCAGCAGCTCGGATTCAACGAGCTCTGGAAACACCATATATTTT. Protein sequence: CASSSDSTSSGNTIYF.

The chain recombines TRBV27 with TRBJ2-1, with D perhaps matching TRBD2 (7 bases). V was clipped by 3 bases and J by 5 bases, with 14 bases between them. Germline CDR1 MNHEY, CDR2 SMNVEV (reference sequence). The CDR3 has 15 amino acids. The CDR3, as DNA: TGTGCCAGCAGTTTCGGGAGGACAGCAAACAATGAGCAGTTCTTC. Encoded protein: CASSFGRTANNEQFF.

This clonotype came up many times. V usage is TRBV6-5 and J usage is TRBJ2-7, with TRBD2 as a possible D gene (5 bases). The germline V gene encodes CDR1 MNHEY and CDR2 SVGAGI. Trimming removed 7 bases at V and 4 bases at J, with 20 bases between. The CDR3 consists of 15 residues. The CDR3: CASTFPTARGYEQYF. For the CDR3, the DNA is TGTGCCAGCACTTTCCCGACGGCCAGAGGGTACGAGCAGTACTTC.

This clonotype qualifies as medium-sized (0.01 to 0.1%). The chain combines TRBV4-2 with TRBJ2-1, with 11 nucleotides matching TRBD2. Germline CDR1 and CDR2: LGHNA and YNFKEQ. The CDR3 has 18 residues. The V gene end was trimmed by 0 bases and the J gene end by 5 bases; junction bases not matched to a gene: 9. The CDR3 region is CASSQDWDSGRENNEQFF. In DNA, the CDR3 is TGTGCCAGCAGCCAAGATTGGGATAGCGGGAGGGAGAACAATGAGCAGTTCTTC.

With respect to this clonotype: This may be a read error: a much more frequent sequence differs by one nucleotide. This chain links TRBV19 with TRBJ2-3; D is unclear. From germline, CDR1 is LNHDA and CDR2 SQIVND (reference sequence). This CDR3 is 11 amino acids long. DNA of the CDR3: TGTGCCAGTAGTTTTGGTAAGACGCAGTGTTTT. This encodes CASSFGKTQCF.

This clonotype has only a few counts. The chain recombines TRBV24-1 with TRBJ1-5; the match to TRBD1 covers 8 bases. The junction had 17 bases not matched to a gene; V was cut back by 2 bases and J by 9 bases. The CDR3 runs to 18 residues. Germline lookup yields CDR1 KGHDR and CDR2 SFDVKD. The CDR3 coding sequence is TGTGCCACCAGTGATTCCCGGACAGGGCCGTCTGAGATTTTGCCCCAGCATTTT. Protein product: CATSDSRTGPSEILPQHF.

This clonotype has ten or more counts. The chain has TRBV29-1 and TRBJ1-5; 7 nucleotides align to TRBD1. Unmatched junction bases numbered 3, after V lost 1 base and J lost 3 bases. Looked up from germline, CDR1 is SQVTM and CDR2 is ANQGSEA. CDR3 size: 14 residues. The CDR3 protein is CSVEAGGINQPQHF. The CDR3 DNA follows: TGCAGCGTTGAAGCAGGGGGGATCAATCAGCCCCAGCATTTT. The whole variable domain, remainder taken from reference TRBV29-1 and TRBJ1-5, is SAVISQKPSRDICQRGTSLTIQCQVDSQVTMMFWYRQQPGQSLTLIATANQGSEATYESGFVIDKFPISRPNLTFSTLTVSNMSPEDSSIYLCSVEAGGINQPQHFGDGTRLSIL.